The T cell receptor beta chain described here comes from a study of T cell repertoires in cytomegalovirus infection. Study summary: Newly reported HLA-C-restricted and thoroughly characterized HLA-B-restricted CMV epitopes were employed.

From the reads, TCRdb called clonotypes with MiXCR, one entry per CDR3 protein. Of 80,000 to 90,000 distinct CDR3 sequences in the sample, approximately 45% were seen once. The CDR3 is made up of 18 amino acids. Looked up from germline, CDR1 is SGHVT and CDR2 is SQSDAQ. V gave up 1 base and J gave up 5 bases, with 21 bases separating them. About this clonotype itself: What it binds is not known.

The J gene is TRBJ2-1, the V gene TRBV7-4; a possible D gene is TRBD2 (7 bases). The material sequenced was CD8+ T cells from cultured PBMCs, taken from culture after CMV antigen stimulation. This TCR derives from a human donor in good health (CMV status not recorded). Some clones in this sample may be carry-over from other donors' samples. CDR3 loop: CASSLDRWTRGRDNEQFF. In DNA, the CDR3 is TGTGCCAGCAGCTTAGACCGTTGGACGAGGGGGAGGGACAATGAGCAGTTCTTC.